The text below deals with one T cell receptor beta chain. Its antigen remains unidentified. TCRdb's table, derived via immunoSEQ multiplex PCR, lists solely in-frame clones and lacks some. The table has fewer than 35,000 clones, about 82% seen once. This sample was included in a study of T cells in tuberculosis. Overall study findings and caveats: Selection depended on which cryopreserved specimens were available. Smaller distances to GMM-specific TCRs suggested their expansion in active tuberculosis.

The time point was: new active TB diagnosis, blood taken before or within 7 days of starting treatment. Confirmation came from sputum smear and/or culture positivity for M. tuberculosis. The V gene end was trimmed by 0 bases and the J gene end by 1 base; junction bases not matched to a gene: 1. CDR1 MNHEY and CDR2 SMNVEV come from the germline V gene (reference sequence). CDR3 size: 15 residues. The sequence was obtained from an adult with tuberculosis. The material was PBMCs, obtained at tuberculosis diagnosis. The chain uses TRBV27 and TRBJ2-7; 9 positions match TRBD2. In nucleotides, the CDR3 is TGTGCCAGCAGTTTATCTAGCGGGGGTTCCTACGAGCAGTACTTC. Its protein product is CASSLSSGGSYEQYF.